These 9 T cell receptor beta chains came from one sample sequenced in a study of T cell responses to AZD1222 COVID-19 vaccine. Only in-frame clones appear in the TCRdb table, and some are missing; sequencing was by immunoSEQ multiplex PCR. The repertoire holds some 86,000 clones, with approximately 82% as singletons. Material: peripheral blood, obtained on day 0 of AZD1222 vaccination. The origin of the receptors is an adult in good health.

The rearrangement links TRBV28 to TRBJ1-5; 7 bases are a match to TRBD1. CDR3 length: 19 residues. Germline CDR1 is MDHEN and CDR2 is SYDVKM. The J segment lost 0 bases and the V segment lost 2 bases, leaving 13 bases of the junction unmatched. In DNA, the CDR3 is TGTGCCAGCAGTTTACCGACAGGGACCCTAGTGTATAGCAATCAGCCCCAGCATTTT. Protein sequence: CASSLPTGTLVYSNQPQHF.

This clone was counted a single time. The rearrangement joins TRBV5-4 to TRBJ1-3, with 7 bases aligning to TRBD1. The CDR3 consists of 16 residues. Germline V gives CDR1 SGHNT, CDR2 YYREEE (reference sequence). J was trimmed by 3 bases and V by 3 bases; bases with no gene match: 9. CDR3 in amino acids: CASSSLTGSGGNTIYF. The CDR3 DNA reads TGTGCCAGCAGCTCGCTGACAGGGTCAGGTGGAAACACCATATATTTT.

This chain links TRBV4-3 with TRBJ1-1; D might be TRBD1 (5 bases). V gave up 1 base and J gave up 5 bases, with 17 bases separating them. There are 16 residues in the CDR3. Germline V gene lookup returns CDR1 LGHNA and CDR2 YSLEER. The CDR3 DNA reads TGCGCCAGCAGCCAAGTTGGGGGGTCTTTACGAACTGAAGCTTTCTTT. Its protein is CASSQVGGSLRTEAFF.

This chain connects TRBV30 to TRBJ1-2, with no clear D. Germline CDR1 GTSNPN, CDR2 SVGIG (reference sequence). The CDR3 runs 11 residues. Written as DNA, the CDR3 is TGTGCTACGGACCCTAACTATGGCTACACCTTC. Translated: CATDPNYGYTF.

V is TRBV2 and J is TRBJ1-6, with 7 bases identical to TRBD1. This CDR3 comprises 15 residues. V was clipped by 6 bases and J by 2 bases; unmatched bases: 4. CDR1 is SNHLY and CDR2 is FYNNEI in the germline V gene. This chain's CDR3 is CASSETGTYNSPLHF. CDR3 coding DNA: TGTGCCAGCAGCGAGACAGGGACCTATAATTCACCCCTCCACTTT.

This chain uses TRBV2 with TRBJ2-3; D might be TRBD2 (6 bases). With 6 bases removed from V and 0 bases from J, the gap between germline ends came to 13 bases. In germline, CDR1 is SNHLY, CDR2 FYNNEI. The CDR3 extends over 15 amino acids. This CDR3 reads CASRQTRTSTDTQYF. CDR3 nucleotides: TGTGCCAGCAGACAGACTAGAACTAGCACAGATACGCAGTATTTT.

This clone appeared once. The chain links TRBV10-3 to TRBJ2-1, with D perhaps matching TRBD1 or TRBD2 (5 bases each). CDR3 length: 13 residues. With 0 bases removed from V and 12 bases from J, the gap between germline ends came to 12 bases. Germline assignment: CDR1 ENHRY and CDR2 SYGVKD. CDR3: CAISESGTIGQFF. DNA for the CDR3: TGTGCCATCAGTGAGTCAGGGACGATCGGGCAGTTCTTC.

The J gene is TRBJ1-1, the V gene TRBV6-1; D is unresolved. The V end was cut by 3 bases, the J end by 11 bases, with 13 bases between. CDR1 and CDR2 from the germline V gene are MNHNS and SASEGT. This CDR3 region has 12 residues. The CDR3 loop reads CASSEVLRRAFF. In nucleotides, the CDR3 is TGTGCCAGCAGTGAGGTCCTCCGCAGGGCTTTCTTT.

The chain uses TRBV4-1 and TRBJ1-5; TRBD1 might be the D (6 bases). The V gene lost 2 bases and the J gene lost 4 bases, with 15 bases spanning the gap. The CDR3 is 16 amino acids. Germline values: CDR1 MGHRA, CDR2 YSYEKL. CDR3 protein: CASSQWGAGLNQPQHF. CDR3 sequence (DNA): TGCGCCAGCAGCCAATGGGGGGCAGGGCTAAATCAGCCCCAGCATTTT.